This T cell receptor beta chain originates from a study of T cell repertoires and leukemia-associated antigens (dated by TCRdb to about 2019). Looking at the study overall: Each sample yielded about 5.1 to 7 million read pairs and roughly 3 to 5.0 million effective reads, 15 million to 20 million effective reads overall. In vitro peptide stimulation of healthy T cells was used with the aim of identifying the antigen recognized by a TCR Vbeta21 clone previously found in CML patients. Overall results and qualifications from the work: Across the four groups, there were no significant differences in the numbers of Vbeta genes (approximately 60), Jbeta genes (approximately 13), VDJ rearrangements, or unique CDR3s. The antigen specificity and function of the expanded clones were not directly tested and needed further investigation.

CDR1 and CDR2 (SGHKS, YYEKEE) derive from the germline V gene (reference sequence). The CDR3 runs 15 amino acids, cysteine and phenylalanine included. Only CDR3 DNA remains: 45 bases, in frame from the first base. V loses 0 bases, J loses 4 bases, and the germline ends lie 10 bases apart. As a first step, CD3+ T cells were rested overnight at 2.5 million cells/mL in RPMI 1640 lacking fetal bovine serum. Following the manufacturer's instructions, MACS immunomagnetic beads were used to pull CD3+ T cells out of the PBMCs. Total RNA was extracted from the cultured T cells with TRIzol reagent. TCRbeta libraries were amplified from RNA using 5' rapid amplification of cDNA ends (5'RACE). Before sequencing, library concentration and integrity were assessed using Qubit, an Agilent instrument, and quantitative PCR. A commercial service provider sequenced the qualified libraries on Illumina HiSeq or MiSeq. The original methods were these. TCR sequences in each sample were identified using MiXCR version 1.8.2. For a clone to count as qualified, its CDR3 had to be longer than four amino acids, its nucleotide length had to be in-frame, and the clone could not contain a stop codon. A read counted as effective if the read contained the complete CDR3 structure. RT-PCR with 24 Vbeta primers, GeneScan spectratyping, and Sanger sequencing were used to validate the expanded clones. TCRdb's own reprocessing of the public reads used fastp at Q25 and MiXCR and kept productive beta chains. For every CDR3 protein sequence, its rows merge into one entry that carries the most common genes and DNA. The V and J calls, along with clone size, are taken from TCRdb and not from the paper's own processing. Across this sample there are 11,000 or so distinct CDR3 sequences, with under 50% seen only once. Clones ranked in the top ten supply 30% to 40% of the sample.

Regarding this clonotype: Its antigen specificity is not known. Qualities for individual bases were not recorded, and no much larger clone is one base off.

This chain joins TRBV5-5 to TRBJ2-2, with no reliable assignment of the D segment. Sequenced input: CD3+ T cells sorted from blood and cultured. The receptor comes from a female donor in good health. The DNA sequence is as follows: TGTGCCAGCAGCTTGGGGGGTCGGCTCACCGGGGAGCTGTTTTTT. It specifies CASSLGGRLTGELFF.